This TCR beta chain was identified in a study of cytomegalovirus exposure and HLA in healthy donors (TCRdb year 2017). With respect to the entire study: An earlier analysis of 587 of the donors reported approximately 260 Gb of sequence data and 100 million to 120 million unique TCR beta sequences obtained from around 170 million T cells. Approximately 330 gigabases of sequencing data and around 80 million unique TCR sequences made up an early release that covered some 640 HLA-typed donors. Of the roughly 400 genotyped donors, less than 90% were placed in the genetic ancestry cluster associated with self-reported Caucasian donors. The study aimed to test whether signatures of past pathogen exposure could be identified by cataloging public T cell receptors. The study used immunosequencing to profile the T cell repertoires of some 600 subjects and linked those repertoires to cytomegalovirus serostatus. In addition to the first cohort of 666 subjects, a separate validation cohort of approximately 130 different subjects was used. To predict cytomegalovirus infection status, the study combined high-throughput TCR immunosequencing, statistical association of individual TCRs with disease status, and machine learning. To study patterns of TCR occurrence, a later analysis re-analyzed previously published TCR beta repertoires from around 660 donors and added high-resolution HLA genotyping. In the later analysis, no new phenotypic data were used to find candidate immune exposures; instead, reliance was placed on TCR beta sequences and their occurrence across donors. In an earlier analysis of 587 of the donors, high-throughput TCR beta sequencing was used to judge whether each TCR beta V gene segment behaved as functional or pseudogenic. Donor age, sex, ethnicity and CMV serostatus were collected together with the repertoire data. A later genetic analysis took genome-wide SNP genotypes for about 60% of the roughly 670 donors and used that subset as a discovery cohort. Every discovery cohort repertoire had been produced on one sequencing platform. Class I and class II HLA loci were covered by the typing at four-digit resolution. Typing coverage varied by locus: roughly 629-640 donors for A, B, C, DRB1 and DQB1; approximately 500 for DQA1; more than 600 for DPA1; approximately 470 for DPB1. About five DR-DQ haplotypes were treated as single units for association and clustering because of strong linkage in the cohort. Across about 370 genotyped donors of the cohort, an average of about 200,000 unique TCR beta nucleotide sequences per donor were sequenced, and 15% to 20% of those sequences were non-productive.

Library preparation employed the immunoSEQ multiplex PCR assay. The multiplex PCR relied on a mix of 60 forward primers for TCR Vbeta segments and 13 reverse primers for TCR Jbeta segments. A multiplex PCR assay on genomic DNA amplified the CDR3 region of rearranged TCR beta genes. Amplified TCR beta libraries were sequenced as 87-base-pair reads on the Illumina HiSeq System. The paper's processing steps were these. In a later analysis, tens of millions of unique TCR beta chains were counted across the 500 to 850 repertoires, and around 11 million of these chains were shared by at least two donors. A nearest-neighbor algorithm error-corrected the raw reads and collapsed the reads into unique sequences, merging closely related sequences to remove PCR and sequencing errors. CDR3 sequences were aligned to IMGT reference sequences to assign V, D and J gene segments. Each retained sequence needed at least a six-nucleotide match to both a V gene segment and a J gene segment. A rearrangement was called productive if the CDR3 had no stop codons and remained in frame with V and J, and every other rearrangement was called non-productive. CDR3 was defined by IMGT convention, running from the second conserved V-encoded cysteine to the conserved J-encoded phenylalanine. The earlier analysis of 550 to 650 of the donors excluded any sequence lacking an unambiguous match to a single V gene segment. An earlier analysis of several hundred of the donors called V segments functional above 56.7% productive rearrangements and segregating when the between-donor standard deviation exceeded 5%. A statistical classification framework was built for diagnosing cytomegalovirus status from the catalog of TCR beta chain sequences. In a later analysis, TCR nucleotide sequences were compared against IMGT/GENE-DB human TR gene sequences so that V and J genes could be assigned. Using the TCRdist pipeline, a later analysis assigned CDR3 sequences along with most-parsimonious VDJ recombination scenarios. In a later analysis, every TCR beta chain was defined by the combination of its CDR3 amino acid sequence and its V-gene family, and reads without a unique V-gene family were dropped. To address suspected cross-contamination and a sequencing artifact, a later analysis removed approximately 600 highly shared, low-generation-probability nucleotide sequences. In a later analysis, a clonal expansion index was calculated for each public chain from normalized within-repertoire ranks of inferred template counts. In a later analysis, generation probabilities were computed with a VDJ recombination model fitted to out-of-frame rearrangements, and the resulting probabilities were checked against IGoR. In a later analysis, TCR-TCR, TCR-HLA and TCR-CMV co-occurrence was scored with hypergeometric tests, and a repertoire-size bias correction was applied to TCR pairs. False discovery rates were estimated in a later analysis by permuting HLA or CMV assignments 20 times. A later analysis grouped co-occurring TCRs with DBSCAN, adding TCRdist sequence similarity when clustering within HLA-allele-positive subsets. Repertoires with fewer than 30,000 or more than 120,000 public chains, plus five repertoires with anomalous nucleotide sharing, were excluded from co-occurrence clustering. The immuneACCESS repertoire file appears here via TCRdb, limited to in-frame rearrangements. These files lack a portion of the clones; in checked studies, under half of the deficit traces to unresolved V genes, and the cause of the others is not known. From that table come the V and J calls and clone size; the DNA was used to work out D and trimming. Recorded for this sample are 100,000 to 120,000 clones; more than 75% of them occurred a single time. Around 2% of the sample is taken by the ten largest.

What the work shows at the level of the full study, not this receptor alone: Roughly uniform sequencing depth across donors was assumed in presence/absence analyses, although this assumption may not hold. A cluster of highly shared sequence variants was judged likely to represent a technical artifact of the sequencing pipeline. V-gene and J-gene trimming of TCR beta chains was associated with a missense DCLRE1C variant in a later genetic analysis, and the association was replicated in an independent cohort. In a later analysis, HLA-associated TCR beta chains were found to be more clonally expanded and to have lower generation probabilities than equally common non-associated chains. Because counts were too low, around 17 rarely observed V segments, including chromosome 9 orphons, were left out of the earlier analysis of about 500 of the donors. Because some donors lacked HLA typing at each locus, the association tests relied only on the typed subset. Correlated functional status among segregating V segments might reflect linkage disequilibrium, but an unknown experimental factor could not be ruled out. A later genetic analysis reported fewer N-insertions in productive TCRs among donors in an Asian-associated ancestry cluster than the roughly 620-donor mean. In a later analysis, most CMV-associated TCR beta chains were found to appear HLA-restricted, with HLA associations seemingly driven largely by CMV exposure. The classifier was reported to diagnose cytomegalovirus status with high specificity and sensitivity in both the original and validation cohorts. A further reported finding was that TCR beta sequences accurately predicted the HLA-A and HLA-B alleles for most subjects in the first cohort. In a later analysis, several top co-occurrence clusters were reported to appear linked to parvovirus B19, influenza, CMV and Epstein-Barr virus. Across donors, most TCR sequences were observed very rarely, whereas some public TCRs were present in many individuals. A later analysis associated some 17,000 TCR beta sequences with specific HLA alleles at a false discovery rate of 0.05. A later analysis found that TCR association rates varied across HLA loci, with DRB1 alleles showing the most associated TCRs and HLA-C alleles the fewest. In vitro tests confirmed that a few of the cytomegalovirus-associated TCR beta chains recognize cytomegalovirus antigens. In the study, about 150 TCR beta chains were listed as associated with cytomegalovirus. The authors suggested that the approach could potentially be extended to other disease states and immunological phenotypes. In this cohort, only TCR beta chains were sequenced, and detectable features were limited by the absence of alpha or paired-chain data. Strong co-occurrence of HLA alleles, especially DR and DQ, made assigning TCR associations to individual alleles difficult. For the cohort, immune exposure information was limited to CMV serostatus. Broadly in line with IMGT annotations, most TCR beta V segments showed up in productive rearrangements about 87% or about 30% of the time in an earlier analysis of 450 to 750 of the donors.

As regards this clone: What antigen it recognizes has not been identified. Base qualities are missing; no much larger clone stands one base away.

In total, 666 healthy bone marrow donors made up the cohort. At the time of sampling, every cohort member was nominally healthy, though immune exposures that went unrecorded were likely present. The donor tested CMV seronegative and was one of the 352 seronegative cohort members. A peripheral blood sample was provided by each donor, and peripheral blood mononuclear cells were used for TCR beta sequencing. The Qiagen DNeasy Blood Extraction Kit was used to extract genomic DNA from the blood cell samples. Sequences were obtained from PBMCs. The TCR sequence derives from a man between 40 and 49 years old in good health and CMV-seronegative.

The nucleotide sequence is given as TGCAGCGTCACCGGCGAGCGCACAAGCCCCACTGAAGCTTTCTTT. Its translation is CSVTGERTSPTEAFF. This receptor chain uses TRBV29-1 and TRBJ1-1, with the D gene uncertain. The germline V gene sets CDR1 to SQVTM and CDR2 to ANQGSEA. V and J are truncated by 6 bases and 4 bases respectively, leaving an intervening sequence of 21 bases. CDR3 length: 15 amino acids, cysteine to phenylalanine. Of all the DNA, just the CDR3 is kept, 45 bases in frame from base 1. The full variable domain, completed from the reference TRBV29-1 and TRBJ1-1 proteins outside the CDR3, reads SAVISQKPSRDICQRGTSLTIQCQVDSQVTMMFWYRQQPGQSLTLIATANQGSEATYESGFVIDKFPISRPNLTFSTLTVSNMSPEDSSIYLCSVTGERTSPTEAFFGQGTRLTVV.